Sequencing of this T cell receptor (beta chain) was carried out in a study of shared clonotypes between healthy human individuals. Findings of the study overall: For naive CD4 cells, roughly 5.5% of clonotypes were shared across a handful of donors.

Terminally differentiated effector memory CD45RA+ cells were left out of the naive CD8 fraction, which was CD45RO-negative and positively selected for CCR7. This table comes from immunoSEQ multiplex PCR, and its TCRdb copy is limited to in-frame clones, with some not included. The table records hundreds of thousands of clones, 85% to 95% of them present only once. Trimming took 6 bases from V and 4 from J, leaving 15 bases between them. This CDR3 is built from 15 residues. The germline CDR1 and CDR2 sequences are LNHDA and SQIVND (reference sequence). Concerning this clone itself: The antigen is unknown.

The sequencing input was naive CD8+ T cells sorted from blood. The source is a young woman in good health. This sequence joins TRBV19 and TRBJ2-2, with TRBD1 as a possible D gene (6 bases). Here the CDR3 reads CASSPGARVTGELFF. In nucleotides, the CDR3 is TGTGCCAGTAGCCCAGGGGCGCGGGTCACCGGGGAGCTGTTTTTT.